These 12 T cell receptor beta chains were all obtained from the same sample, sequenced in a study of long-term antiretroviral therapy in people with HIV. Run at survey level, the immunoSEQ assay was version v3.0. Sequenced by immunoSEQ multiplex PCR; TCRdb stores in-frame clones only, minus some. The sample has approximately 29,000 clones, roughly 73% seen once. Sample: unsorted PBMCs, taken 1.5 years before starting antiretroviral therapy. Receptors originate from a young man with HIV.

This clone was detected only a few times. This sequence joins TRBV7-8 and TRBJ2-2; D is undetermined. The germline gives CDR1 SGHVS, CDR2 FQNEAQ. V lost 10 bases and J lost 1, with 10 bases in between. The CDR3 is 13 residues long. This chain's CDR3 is CATEKENTGELFF. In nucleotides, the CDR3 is TGTGCCACTGAGAAGGAGAACACCGGGGAGCTGTTTTTT.

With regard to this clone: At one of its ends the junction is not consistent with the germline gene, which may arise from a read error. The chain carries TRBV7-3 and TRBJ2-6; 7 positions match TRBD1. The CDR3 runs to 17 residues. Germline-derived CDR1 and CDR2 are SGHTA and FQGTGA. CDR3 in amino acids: CASSLNFGQAGANVLTF. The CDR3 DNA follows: TGTGCCAGTAGCTTAAATTTTGGACAGGCTGGGGCCAACGTCCTGACTTTC.

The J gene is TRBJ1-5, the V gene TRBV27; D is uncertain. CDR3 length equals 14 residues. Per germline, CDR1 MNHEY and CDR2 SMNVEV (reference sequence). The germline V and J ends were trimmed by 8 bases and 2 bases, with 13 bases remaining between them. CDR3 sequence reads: CASGLRHGNQPQHF. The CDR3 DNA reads TGTGCCAGCGGACTGAGGCACGGCAATCAGCCCCAGCATTTT.

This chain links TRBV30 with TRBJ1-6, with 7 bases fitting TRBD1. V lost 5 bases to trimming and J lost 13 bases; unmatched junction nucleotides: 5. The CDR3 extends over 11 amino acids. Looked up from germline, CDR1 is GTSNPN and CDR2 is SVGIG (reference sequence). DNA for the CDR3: TGTGCCTGGGACAGGGAGTCCCCCCTCCACTTT. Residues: CAWDRESPLHF.

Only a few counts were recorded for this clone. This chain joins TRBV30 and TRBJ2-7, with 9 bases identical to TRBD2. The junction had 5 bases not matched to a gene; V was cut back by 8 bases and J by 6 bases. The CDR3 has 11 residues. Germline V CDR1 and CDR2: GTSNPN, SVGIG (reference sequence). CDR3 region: CAHIAGVEQYF. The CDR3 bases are TGTGCCCATATAGCGGGAGTCGAGCAGTACTTC. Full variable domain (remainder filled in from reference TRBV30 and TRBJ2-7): SQTIHQWPATLVQPVGSPLSLECTVEGTSNPNLYWYRQAAGRGLQLLFYSVGIGQISSEVPQNLSASRPQDRQFILSSKKLLLSDSGFYLCAHIAGVEQYFGPGTRLTVT.

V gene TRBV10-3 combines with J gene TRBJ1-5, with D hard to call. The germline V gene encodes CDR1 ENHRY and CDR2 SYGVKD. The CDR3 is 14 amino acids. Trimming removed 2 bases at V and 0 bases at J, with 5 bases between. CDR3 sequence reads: CAISEGISNQPQHF. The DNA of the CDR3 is TGTGCCATCAGTGAGGGTATTAGCAATCAGCCCCAGCATTTT.

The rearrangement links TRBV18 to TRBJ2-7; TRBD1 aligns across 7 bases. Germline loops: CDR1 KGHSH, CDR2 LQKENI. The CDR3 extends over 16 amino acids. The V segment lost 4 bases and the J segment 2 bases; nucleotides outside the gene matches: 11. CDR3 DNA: TGTGCCAGCTCACTAATGACAGGGAAAACTACCTACGAGCAGTACTTC. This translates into CASSLMTGKTTYEQYF. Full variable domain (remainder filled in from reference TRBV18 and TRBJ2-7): NAGVMQNPRHLVRRRGQEARLRCSPMKGHSHVYWYRQLPEEGLKFMVYLQKENIIDESGMPKERFSAEFPKEGPSILRIQQVVRGDSAAYFCASSLMTGKTTYEQYFGPGTRLTVT.

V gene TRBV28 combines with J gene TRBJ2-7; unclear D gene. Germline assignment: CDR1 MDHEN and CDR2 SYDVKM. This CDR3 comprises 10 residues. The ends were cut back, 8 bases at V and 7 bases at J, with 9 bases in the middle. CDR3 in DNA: TGTGCCAGCTCCGACGGGGAGCAGTACTTC. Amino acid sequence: CASSDGEQYF.

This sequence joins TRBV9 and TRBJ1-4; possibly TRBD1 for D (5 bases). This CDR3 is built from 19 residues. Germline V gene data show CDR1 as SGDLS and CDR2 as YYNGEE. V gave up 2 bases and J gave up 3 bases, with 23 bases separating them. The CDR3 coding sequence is TGTGCCAGCAGCGTGTCGCTCCCTGGAGGGGCAAGCCCTAATGAAAAACTGTTTTTT. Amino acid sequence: CASSVSLPGGASPNEKLFF.

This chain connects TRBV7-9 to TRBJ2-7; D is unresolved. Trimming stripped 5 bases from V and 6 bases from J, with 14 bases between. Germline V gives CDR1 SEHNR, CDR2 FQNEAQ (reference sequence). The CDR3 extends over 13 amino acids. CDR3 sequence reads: CASSPLTWGEQYF. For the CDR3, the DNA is TGTGCCAGCAGCCCCCTAACATGGGGCGAGCAGTACTTC.

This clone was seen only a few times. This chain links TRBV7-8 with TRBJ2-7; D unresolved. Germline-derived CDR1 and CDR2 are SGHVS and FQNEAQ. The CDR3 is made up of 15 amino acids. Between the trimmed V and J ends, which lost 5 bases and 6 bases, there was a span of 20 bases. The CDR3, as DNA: TGTGCCAGCAGCGTAGACCGTTCCGGGTGGAGCGAGCAGTACTTC. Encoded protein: CASSVDRSGWSEQYF.

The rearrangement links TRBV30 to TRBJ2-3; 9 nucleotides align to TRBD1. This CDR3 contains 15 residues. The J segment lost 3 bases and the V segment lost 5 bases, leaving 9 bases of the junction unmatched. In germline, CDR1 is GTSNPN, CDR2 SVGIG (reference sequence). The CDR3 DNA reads TGTGCCTGGTCCCTCGGGACAGGGTGGACAGATACGCAGTATTTT. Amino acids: CAWSLGTGWTDTQYF.